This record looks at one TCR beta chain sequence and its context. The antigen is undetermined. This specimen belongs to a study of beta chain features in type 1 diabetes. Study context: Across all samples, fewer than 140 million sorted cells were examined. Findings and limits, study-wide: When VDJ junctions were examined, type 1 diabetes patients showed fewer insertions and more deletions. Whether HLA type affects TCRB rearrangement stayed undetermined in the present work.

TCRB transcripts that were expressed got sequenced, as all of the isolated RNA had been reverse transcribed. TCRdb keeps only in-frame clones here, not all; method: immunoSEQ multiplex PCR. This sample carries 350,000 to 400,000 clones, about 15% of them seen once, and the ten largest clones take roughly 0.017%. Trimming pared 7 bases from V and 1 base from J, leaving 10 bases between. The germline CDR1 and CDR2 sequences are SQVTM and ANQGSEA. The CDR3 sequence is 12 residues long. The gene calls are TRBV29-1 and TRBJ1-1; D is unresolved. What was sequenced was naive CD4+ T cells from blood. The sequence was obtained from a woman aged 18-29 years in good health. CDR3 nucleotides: TGCAGCGCCCAACGAGGGAACACTGAAGCTTTCTTT. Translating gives CSAQRGNTEAFF.